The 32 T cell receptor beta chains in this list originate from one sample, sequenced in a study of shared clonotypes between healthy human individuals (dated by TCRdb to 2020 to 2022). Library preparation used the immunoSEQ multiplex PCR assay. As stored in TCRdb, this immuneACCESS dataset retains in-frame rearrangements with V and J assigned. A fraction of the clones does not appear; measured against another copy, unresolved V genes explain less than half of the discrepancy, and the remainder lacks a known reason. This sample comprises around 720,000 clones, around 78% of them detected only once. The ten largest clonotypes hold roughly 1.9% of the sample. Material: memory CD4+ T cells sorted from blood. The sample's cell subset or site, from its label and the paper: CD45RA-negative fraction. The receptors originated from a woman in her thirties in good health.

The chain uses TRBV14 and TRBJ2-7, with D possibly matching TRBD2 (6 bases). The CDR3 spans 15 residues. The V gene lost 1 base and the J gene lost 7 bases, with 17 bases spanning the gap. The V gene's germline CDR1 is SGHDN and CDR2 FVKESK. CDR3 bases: TGTGCCAGCAGCCAAGTTTTGGGTCGCGGGGTAGAGCAGTACTTC. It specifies CASSQVLGRGVEQYF.

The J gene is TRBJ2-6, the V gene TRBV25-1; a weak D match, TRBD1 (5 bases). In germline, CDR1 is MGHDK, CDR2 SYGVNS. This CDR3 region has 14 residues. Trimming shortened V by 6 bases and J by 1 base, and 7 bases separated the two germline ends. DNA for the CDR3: TGTGCCAGCAGGGCAGGGTCTGGGGCCAACGTCCTGACTTTC. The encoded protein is CASRAGSGANVLTF.

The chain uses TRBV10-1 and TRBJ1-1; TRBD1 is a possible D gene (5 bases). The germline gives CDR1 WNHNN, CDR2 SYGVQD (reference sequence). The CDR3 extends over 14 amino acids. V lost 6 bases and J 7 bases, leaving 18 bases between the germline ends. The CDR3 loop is CASSPVITGGEAFF. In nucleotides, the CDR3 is TGCGCCAGCAGCCCAGTGATAACGGGGGGTGAAGCTTTCTTT.

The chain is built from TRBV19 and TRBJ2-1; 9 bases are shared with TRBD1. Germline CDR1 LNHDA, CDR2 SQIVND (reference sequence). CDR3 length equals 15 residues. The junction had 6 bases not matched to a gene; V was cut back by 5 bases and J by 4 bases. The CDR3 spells CASSPRTGVYNEQFF. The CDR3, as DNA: TGTGCCAGTAGTCCCCGGACAGGGGTTTACAATGAGCAGTTCTTC.

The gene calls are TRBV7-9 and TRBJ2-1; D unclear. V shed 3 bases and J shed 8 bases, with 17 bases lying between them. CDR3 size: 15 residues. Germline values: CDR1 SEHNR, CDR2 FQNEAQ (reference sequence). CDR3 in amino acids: CASSFSDDPPHEQFF. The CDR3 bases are TGTGCCAGCAGCTTTAGTGACGACCCCCCCCATGAGCAGTTCTTC. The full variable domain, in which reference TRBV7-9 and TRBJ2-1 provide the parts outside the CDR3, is DTGVSQNPRHKITKRGQNVTFRCDPISEHNRLYWYRQTLGQGPEFLTYFQNEAQLEKSRLLSDRFSAERPKGSFSTLEIQRTEQGDSAMYLCASSFSDDPPHEQFFGPGTRLTVL.

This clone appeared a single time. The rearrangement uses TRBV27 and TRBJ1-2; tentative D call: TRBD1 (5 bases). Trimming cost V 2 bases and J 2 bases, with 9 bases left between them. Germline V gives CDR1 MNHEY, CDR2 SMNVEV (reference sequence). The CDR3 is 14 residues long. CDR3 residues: CASSLRGRNYGYTF. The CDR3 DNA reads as TGTGCCAGCAGTTTAAGGGGCCGGAACTATGGCTACACCTTC.

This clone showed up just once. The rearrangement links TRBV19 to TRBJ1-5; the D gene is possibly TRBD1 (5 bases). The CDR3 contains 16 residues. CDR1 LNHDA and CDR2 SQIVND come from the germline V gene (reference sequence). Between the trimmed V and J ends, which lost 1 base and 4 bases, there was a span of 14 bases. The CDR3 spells CASSIVHLGVNQPQHF. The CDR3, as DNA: TGTGCCAGTAGTATAGTCCACCTGGGGGTTAATCAGCCCCAGCATTTT.

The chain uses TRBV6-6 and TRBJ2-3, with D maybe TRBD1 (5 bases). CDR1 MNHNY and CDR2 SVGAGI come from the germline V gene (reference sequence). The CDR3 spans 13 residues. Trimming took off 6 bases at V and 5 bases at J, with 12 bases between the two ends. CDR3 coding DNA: TGTGCCAGCAGCCGTGACAGCCGAGATACGCAGTATTTT. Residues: CASSRDSRDTQYF.

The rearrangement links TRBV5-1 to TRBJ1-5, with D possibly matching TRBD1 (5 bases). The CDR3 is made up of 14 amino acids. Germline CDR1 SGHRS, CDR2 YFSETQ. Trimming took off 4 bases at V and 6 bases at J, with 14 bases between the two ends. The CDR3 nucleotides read TGCGCCAGCAGCCACGGGACCGGGGGTCAGCCCCAGCATTTT. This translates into CASSHGTGGQPQHF.

Here the CDR3 DNA reads TGTGCCAGCAGCGCGAGGGGGAGGGCATTCTCTGAAGCTTTCTTT. The encoded protein is CASSARGRAFSEAFF. The chain joins TRBV7-9 to TRBJ1-1, with TRBD1 as a possible D gene (6 bases). CDR3 length: 15 residues. Germline V gene sequence: CDR1 SEHNR, CDR2 FQNEAQ (reference sequence). Trimming removed 5 bases from V and 6 bases from J, with 19 bases in between. Full variable domain (remainder filled in from reference TRBV7-9 and TRBJ1-1): DTGVSQNPRHKITKRGQNVTFRCDPISEHNRLYWYRQTLGQGPEFLTYFQNEAQLEKSRLLSDRFSAERPKGSFSTLEIQRTEQGDSAMYLCASSARGRAFSEAFFGQGTRLTVV.

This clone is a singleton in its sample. The CDR3 loop is CASSKVGQTLSSYEQYF. The CDR3 region has the DNA TGTGCCAGCAGCAAAGTGGGACAGACACTCAGCTCCTACGAGCAGTACTTC. The V call is TRBV21-1, the J call TRBJ2-7; TRBD1, the D gene given by the table, was not confirmed from the DNA. TRBV21-1 is marked as a pseudogene. The CDR3 covers 17 residues.

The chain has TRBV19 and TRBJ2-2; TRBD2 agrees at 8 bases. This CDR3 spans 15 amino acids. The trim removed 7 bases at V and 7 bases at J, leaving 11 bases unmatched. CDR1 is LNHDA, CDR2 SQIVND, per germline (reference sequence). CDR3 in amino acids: CASNPRLASSGELFF. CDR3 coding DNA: TGTGCCAGTAATCCGAGACTAGCGTCTAGCGGGGAGCTGTTTTTT.

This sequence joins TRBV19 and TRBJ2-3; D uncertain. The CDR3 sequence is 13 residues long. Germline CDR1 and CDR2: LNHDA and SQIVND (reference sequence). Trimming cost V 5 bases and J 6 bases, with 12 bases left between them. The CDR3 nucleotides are TGTGCCAGTAGTCGAGGAGAGAAGGATACGCAGTATTTT. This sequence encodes CASSRGEKDTQYF.

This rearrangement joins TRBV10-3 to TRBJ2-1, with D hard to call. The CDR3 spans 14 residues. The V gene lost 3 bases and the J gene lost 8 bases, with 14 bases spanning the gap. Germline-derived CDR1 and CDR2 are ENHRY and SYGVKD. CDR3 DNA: TGTGCCATCAGTGACCCCAAGTGGGTAGATGAGCAGTTCTTC. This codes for CAISDPKWVDEQFF.

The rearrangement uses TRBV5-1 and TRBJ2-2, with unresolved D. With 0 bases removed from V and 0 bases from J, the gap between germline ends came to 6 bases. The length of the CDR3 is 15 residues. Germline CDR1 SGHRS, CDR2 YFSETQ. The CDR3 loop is CASSLGGTNTGELFF. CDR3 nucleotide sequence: TGCGCCAGCAGCTTGGGAGGTACGAACACCGGGGAGCTGTTTTTT.

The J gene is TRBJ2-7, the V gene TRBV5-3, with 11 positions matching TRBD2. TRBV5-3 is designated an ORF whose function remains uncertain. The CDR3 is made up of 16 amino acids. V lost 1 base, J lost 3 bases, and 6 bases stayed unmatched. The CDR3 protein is CARSLTSGRESYEQYF. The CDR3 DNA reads TGTGCCAGAAGCTTGACTAGCGGGAGAGAGAGCTACGAGCAGTACTTC.

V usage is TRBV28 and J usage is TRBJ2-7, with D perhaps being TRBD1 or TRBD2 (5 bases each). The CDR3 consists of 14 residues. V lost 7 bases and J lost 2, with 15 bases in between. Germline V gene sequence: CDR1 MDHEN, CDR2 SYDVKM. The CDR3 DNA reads TGTGCCAGCACGGGGCTTATATCTACCTACGAGCAGTACTTC. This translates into CASTGLISTYEQYF.

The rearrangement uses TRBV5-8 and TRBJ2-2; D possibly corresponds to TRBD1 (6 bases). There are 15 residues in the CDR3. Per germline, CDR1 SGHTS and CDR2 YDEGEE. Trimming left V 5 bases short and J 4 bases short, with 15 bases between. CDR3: CASSSGHRGTGELFF. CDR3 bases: TGTGCCAGCAGTTCGGGACACCGGGGCACCGGGGAGCTGTTTTTT.

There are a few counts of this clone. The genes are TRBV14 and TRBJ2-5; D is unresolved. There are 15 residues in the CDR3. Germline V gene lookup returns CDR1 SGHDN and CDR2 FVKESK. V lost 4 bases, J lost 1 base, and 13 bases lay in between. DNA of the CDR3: TGTGCCAGCAGCCCCTTATCGTGGGGCCAAGAGACCCAGTACTTC. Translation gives CASSPLSWGQETQYF.

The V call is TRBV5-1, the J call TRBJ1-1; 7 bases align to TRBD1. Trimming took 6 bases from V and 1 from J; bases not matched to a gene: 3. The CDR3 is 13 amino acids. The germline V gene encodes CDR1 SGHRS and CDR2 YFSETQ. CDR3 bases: TGCGCCAGCACCAGGACAGGGAACACTGAAGCTTTCTTT. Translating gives CASTRTGNTEAFF.

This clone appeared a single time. The CDR3 region is CASIFSLEQYF. The DNA for the CDR3 is TGTGCCAGCATTTTTTCCCTCGAGCAGTACTTC. The rearrangement links TRBV28 to TRBJ2-7; no definite D call. Germline loops: CDR1 MDHEN, CDR2 SYDVKM. The CDR3 sequence is 11 residues long. With 7 bases removed from V and 6 bases from J, the gap between germline ends came to 10 bases.

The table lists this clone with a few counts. The CDR3 coding sequence is TGTGCCAGCAGTTCCGAACGCGGCCCAAACTATGGCTACACCTTC. Translated, it gives CASSSERGPNYGYTF. The chain combines TRBV2 with TRBJ1-2, with D unresolved. There are 15 residues in the CDR3. Looked up from germline, CDR1 is SNHLY and CDR2 is FYNNEI. V was shortened by 5 bases and J by 2 bases, with 15 bases between the two germline ends.

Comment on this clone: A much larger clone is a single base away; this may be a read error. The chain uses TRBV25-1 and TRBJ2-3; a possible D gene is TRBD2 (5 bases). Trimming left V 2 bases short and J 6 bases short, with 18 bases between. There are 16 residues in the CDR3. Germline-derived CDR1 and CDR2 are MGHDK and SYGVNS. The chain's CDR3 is CASSELGITSLDTQYF. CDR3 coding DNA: TGTGCCAGCAGTGAACTCGGGATAACCTCCCTCGATACGCAGTATTTT.

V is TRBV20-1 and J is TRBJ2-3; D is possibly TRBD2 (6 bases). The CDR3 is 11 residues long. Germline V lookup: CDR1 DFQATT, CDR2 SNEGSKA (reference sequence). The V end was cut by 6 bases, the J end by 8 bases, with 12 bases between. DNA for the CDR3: TGCAGTGCCAGGGTGGGAGGTACGCAGTATTTT. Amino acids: CSARVGGTQYF.

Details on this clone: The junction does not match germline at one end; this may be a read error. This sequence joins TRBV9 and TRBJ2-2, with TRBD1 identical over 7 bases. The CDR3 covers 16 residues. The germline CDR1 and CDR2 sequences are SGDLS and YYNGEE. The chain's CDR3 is CASSVEEGAKTGELFF. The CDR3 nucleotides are TGTGCCAGCAGCGTAGAAGAGGGGGCGAAGACCGGGGAGCTGTTTTTT.

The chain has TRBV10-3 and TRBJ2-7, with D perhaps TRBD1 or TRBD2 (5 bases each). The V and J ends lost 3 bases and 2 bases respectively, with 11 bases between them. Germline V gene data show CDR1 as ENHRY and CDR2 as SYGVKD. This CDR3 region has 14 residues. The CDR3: CAISDEGKTYEQYF. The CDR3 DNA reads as TGTGCCATCAGTGATGAGGGGAAGACCTACGAGCAGTACTTC.

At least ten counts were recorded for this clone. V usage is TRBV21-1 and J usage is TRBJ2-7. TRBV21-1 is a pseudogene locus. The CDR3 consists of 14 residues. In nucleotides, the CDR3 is TGTGCCAGCAGCAACGGGACGGGGATCTACGAGCAGTACTTC. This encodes CASSNGTGIYEQYF.

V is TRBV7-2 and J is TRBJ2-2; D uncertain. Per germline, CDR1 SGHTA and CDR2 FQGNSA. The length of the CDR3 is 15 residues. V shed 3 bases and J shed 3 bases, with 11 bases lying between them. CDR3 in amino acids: CASSFPVSDTGELFF. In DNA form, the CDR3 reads TGTGCCAGCAGCTTTCCAGTTTCGGACACCGGGGAGCTGTTTTTT.

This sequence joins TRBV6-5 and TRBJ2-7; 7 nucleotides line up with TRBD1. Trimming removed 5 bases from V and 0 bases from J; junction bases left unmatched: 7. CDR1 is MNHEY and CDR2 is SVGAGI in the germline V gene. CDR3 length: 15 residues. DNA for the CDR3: TGTGCCAGCAGTACCGGGACAGTTAGCTCCTACGAGCAGTACTTC. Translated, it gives CASSTGTVSSYEQYF.

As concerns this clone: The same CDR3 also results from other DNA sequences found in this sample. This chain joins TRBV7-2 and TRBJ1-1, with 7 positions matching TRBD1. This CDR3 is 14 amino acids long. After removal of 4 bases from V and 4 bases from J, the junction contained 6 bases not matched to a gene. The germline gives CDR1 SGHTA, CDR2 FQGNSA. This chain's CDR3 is CASSSQGGPTEAFF. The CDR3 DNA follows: TGTGCCAGCAGCTCCCAGGGGGGCCCCACTGAAGCTTTCTTT.

CDR3 DNA sequence: TGTGCCAGCACTCGGCAGTCCTACAATGAGCAGTTCTTC. Its protein product is CASTRQSYNEQFF. The chain couples TRBV6-6 to TRBJ2-1; the D is unclear. Germline CDR1 is MNHNY and CDR2 is SVGAGI (reference sequence). The CDR3 length is 13 residues. Trimming stripped 7 bases from V and 1 base from J, with 8 bases between.

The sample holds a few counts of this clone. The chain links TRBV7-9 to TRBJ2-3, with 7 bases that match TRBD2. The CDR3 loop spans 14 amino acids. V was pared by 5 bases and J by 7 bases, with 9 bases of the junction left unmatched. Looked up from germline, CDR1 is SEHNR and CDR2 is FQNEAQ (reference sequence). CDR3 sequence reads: CASSPAAGVNTQYF. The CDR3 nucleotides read TGTGCCAGCAGCCCAGCCGCGGGAGTGAATACGCAGTATTTT.